Given below is one T cell receptor (beta chain) in context. It lacks a known antigen. No much larger clone exists at a distance of one base, and base qualities are not known. PBMCs were isolated by Ficoll-Paque density gradient centrifugation. The germline V gene supplies CDR1 SGHVS and CDR2 FQNEAQ. The germline V end is reduced by 8 bases and the J end by 9 bases; junction bases left unmatched: 8. From cysteine to phenylalanine, the CDR3 is 14 amino acids long. Only the CDR3 DNA is retained, 42 bases long and in frame from the first base. The source of the sample is a study of T-cell memory formation after mild COVID-19 (dated by TCRdb to the early 2020s). Study-level background: TCR sequence clusters from the two donors were found to be largely donor specific. In a couple of donors, T-cell clones that expanded and contracted after mild COVID-19 were tracked by sequencing TCRalpha and TCRbeta repertoires over time. Two young, previously healthy adult volunteers made up the cohort, one male and one female.

Overall study results and their limits: Contracting CD4+ clones were located mainly in the CM and EM memory subsets, whereas CD8+ clones were found to be enriched in EMRA. Balanced CD4/CD8 phenotypes were observed for clones contracting from day 15 to 85, whereas a bias towards CD4+ was observed for a second wave of clones expanding from day 15 to 37. Some responding clones were found in pre-infection memory, which suggests that pre-existing cross-reactive memory T cells took part in the SARS-CoV-2 response. SARS-CoV-2 specificity of the second-wave clones peaking on day 37 was not confirmed. Only two mild cases were covered in the study, and larger cohorts including severe cases with pre-infection samples were considered necessary.

The sequencing machine was an Illumina NovaSeq 6000. Using 5'RACE with constant-segment primers, TCRalpha and TCRbeta cDNA libraries were constructed, with sample barcodes and unique molecular identifiers added in the process. RNA was extracted from every sample with Trizol reagent. Libraries were amplified in two PCR steps, with a second sample barcode and Illumina TruSeq adapters added in the second step. Sequencing of the libraries was done on an Illumina NovaSeq, producing 2 x 150 bp paired-end reads. On the study's bioinformatics: With migec v1.2.7, reads were demultiplexed and then collapsed into UMI-guided consensus sequences. Using mixcr v2.1.11, the UMI consensuses were aligned to TRA and TRB V and J templates and assembled into clonotypes. A clonotype was counted as expanded or contracted only if both edgeR and NoisET called the change significant, with noise models trained on biological replicates. For edgeR calls, a false discovery rate-adjusted p below 0.01 and a log2 fold-change threshold of 1 were applied. PCA with hierarchical clustering of max-normalized trajectories of the 1000 most abundant clonotypes was used as exploratory dynamics analysis. Separately sequenced CD4+ and CD8+ repertoires were used to assign the CD4 or CD8 phenotype of responding clones. TCRdb trimmed public reads at Q25 via fastp, called clones via MiXCR and kept in-frame beta chains. Every distinct CDR3 protein forms one entry, paired with its most common genes and DNA. Clone size and V and J calls follow TCRdb, not the original study. Recorded for this sample are 540,000 or so distinct CDR3 sequences; about a fifth of them occurred a single time. Roughly an eighth of the sample goes to the ten largest clones.

The source material was PBMCs or a T cell subset sorted from them (not recorded which). This clonotype was obtained from an adult woman who had mild COVID-19 (a few samples of this study predate the infection). The sample titles of this study are shuffled in the database, so cell type and time point are left out; the donor was told from shared clones. The chain joins TRBV7-8 to TRBJ2-1; TRBD2 matches 12 bases in the middle. The DNA is as follows: TGTGCCAGCGGGGGACTAGCGGGTTTGAGTGAGCAGTTCTTC. It encodes CASGGLAGLSEQFF.